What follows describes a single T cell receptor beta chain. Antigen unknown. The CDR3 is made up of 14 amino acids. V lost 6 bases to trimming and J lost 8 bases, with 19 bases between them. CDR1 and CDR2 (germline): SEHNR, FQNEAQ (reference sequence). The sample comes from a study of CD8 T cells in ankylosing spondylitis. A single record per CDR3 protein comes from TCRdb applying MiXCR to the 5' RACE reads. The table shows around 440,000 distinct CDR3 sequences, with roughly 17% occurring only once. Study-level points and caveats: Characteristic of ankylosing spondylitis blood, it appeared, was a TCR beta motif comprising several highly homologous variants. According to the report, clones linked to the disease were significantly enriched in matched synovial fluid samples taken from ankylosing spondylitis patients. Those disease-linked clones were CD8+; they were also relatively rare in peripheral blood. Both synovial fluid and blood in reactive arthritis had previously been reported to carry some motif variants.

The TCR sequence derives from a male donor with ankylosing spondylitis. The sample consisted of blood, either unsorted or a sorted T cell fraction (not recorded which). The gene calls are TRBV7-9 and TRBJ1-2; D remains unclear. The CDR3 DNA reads TGTGCCAGCAGGCCTACCGGGCTCATGGGGGGCTACACCTTC. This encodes CASRPTGLMGGYTF. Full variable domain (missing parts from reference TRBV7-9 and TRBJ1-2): DTGVSQNPRHKITKRGQNVTFRCDPISEHNRLYWYRQTLGQGPEFLTYFQNEAQLEKSRLLSDRFSAERPKGSFSTLEIQRTEQGDSAMYLCASRPTGLMGGYTFGSGTRLTVV.